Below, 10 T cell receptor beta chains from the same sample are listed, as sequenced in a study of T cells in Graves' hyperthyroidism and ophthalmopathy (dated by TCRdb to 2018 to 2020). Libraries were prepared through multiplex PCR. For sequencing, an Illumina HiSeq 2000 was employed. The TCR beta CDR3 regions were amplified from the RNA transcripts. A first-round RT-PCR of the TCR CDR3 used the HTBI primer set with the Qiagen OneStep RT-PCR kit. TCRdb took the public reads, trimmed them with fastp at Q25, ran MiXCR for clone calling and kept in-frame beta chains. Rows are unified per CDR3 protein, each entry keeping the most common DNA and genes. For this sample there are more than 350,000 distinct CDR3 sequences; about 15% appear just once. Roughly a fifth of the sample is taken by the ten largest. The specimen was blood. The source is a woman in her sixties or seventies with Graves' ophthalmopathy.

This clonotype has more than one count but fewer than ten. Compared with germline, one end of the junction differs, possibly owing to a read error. CDR3 nucleotide sequence: TGTGCCAGCAGTGTCGGTTTTTACAAAGAGCAGTTCTTC. Its protein is CASSVGFYKEQFF. J is TRBJ2-1 and V is TRBV2; D not certain. The CDR3 loop spans 13 amino acids. Germline CDR1 is SNHLY and CDR2 is FYNNEI.

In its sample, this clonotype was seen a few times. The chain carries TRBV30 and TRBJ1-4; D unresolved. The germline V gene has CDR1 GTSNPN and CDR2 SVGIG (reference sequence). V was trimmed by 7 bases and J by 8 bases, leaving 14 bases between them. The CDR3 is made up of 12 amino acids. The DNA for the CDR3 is TGTGCCTCCGGGAGCCGAGAGGAAAAACTGTTTTTT. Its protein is CASGSREEKLFF.

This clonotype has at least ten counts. CDR3 protein: CASRRVAGSSYNEQFF. The CDR3 bases are TGCGCCAGCAGGAGGGTAGCGGGATCCTCCTACAATGAGCAGTTCTTC. The V call is TRBV5-1, the J call TRBJ2-1; 8 bases align to TRBD2. The germline gives CDR1 SGHRS, CDR2 YFSETQ. Trimming cost V 5 bases and J 0 bases; bases outside gene matches: 7. This CDR3 is 16 amino acids long.

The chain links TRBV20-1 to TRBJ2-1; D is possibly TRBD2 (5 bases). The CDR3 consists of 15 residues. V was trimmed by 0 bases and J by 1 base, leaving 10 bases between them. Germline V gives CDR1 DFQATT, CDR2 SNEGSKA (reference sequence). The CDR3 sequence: CSARDLRGSYNEQFF. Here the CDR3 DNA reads TGCAGTGCTAGAGATCTCCGGGGATCCTACAATGAGCAGTTCTTC.

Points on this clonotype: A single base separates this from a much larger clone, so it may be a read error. The chain's CDR3 is CASSYRDRGYEQHF. CDR3 coding DNA: TGTGCCAGCAGCTACCGGGACAGGGGCTACGAGCAGCACTTC. The chain employs TRBV6-9 and TRBJ2-7; 10 bases are a match to TRBD1. Germline CDR1 and CDR2: MNHGY and SVAAGI. The CDR3 spans 14 residues.

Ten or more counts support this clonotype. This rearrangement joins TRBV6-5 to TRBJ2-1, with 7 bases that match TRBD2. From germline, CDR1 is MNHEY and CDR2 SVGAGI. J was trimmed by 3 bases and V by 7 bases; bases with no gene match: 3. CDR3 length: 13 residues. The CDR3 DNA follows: TGTGCCAGCATGCCGGGAGGCTACAATGAGCAGTTCTTC. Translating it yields CASMPGGYNEQFF.

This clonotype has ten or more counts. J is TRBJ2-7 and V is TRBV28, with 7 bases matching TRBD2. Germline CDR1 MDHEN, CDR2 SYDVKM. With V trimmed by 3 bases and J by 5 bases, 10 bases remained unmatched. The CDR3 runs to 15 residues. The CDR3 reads CASSFWLREFHEQYF. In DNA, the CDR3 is TGTGCCAGCAGTTTTTGGTTGCGGGAGTTCCACGAGCAGTACTTC.

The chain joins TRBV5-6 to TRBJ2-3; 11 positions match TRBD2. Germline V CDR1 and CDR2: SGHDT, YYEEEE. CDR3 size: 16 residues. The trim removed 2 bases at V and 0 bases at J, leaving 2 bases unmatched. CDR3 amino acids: CASSLRTSGSTDTQYF. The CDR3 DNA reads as TGTGCCAGCAGCTTAAGGACTAGCGGGAGCACAGATACGCAGTATTTT.

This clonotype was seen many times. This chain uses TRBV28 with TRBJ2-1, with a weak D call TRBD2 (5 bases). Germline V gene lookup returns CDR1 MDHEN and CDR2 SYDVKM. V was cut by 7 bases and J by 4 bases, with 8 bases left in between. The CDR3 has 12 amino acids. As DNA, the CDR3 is TGTGCCAGCAACTCGGGGTACAATGAGCAGTTCTTC. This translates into CASNSGYNEQFF.

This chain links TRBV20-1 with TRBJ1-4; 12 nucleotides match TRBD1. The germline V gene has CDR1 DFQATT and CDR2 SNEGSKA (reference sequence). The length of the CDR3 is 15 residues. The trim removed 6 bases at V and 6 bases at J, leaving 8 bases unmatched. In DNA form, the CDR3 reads TGCAGTGCCAGGGACAGGGGGCGATGGGATGAAAAACTGTTTTTT. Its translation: CSARDRGRWDEKLFF.